The 26 T cell receptor beta chains below all came from one sample that was sequenced in a study of beta chain features in type 1 diabetes. The isolated RNA, all of it, was reverse transcribed, so expressed TCRB transcripts were what got sequenced. TCRdb keeps only in-frame clones here, not all; method: immunoSEQ multiplex PCR. Seen here are hundreds of thousands of clones, roughly a sixth observed once, and the top ten hold approximately 0.087%. The material sequenced was naive CD4+ T cells from blood. All receptors derive from a man younger than 30 in good health.

Worth noting for this clone: A clone one base away is much larger, so this may be a read error. The CDR3 sequence is CASSQERAYEQYF. CDR3 DNA sequence: TGTGCCAGCAGCCAAGAGAGGGCCTACGAGCAGTACTTC. The chain recombines TRBV4-2 with TRBJ2-7, with a tentative D call TRBD2 (5 bases). This CDR3 spans 13 amino acids. Germline V lookup: CDR1 LGHNA, CDR2 YNFKEQ. V shed 0 bases and J shed 2 bases, with 5 bases lying between them.

This clone was detected only a few times. The sample holds other DNA sequences that translate to the same CDR3. The V gene is TRBV19, the J gene TRBJ2-7, with D maybe TRBD1 (5 bases). The length of the CDR3 is 13 residues. The V and J ends lost 4 bases and 3 bases respectively, with 10 bases between them. Germline lookup yields CDR1 LNHDA and CDR2 SQIVND (reference sequence). The CDR3 nucleotides are TGTGCCAGTAGTAGGCAGGGTATCTACGAGCAGTACTTC. Encoded protein: CASSRQGIYEQYF.

Only a few counts were recorded for this clone. The V gene is TRBV5-4, the J gene TRBJ2-2; D is unresolved. Trimming took off 6 bases at V and 1 base at J, with 16 bases between the two ends. The CDR3 contains 16 residues. CDR1 is SGHNT and CDR2 is YYREEE in the germline V gene (reference sequence). DNA for the CDR3: TGTGCCAGCAACCACGGCGGCTTCTTGAACACCGGGGAGCTGTTTTTT. It yields the protein CASNHGGFLNTGELFF.

The table lists this clone with a few counts. The gene calls are TRBV18 and TRBJ2-7, with TRBD1 identical over 10 bases. Germline V gene data show CDR1 as KGHSH and CDR2 as LQKENI. This CDR3 spans 15 amino acids. V lost 3 bases and J lost 5; bases outside the gene matches: 7. In nucleotides, the CDR3 is TGTGCCAGCTCACCCCTCCGGGACAGGGGACACGAGCAGTACTTC. Translated, it gives CASSPLRDRGHEQYF.

This clone was found a few times. This rearrangement joins TRBV7-9 to TRBJ1-5; 11 nucleotides match TRBD1. After removal of 5 bases from V and 2 bases from J, the junction contained 8 bases not matched to a gene. The CDR3 consists of 17 residues. CDR1 and CDR2 from the germline V gene are SEHNR and FQNEAQ (reference sequence). The CDR3, as DNA: TGTGCCAGCAGCCACGGACAGGGGGCTAGGGGCAATCAGCCCCAGCATTTT. This sequence encodes CASSHGQGARGNQPQHF.

This clone appeared a few times. CDR3 sequence: CASRGPLRSEQYF. CDR3 nucleotide sequence: TGTGCCAGCAGGGGTCCCCTCAGGTCCGAGCAGTACTTC. The V and J genes are TRBV7-2 and TRBJ2-7; no definite D call. The CDR3 has 13 amino acids. Trimming stripped 6 bases from V and 6 bases from J, with 15 bases between. Germline V gene data show CDR1 as SGHTA and CDR2 as FQGNSA.

This clone turned up a few times. The V gene is TRBV7-2, the J gene TRBJ1-2; 7 nucleotides agree with TRBD1. This CDR3 contains 16 residues. V gave up 7 bases and J gave up 3 bases; unmatched junction bases: 14. Germline V gene lookup returns CDR1 SGHTA and CDR2 FQGNSA. The CDR3 sequence is CASTLSLGRGDYGYTF. CDR3 nucleotide sequence: TGTGCCAGCACTCTTTCACTGGGCAGGGGGGACTATGGCTACACCTTC.

In its sample, this clone was seen a few times. This sequence joins TRBV5-1 and TRBJ2-7; no definite D call. Trimming cost V 0 bases and J 3 bases, with 13 bases left between them. From germline, CDR1 is SGHRS and CDR2 YFSETQ. The CDR3 spans 15 residues. CDR3 sequence: CASSLGAGFFYEQYF. The CDR3 DNA is TGCGCCAGCAGCTTGGGCGCAGGCTTCTTCTACGAGCAGTACTTC.

The sample holds a few counts of this clone. J is TRBJ2-7 and V is TRBV4-2; D tentatively reads TRBD1 or TRBD2 (6 bases each). Germline-derived CDR1 and CDR2 are LGHNA and YNFKEQ. CDR3 size: 15 residues. V was cut by 7 bases and J by 2 bases, with 18 bases left in between. CDR3 region: CASTSPEGGTYEQYF. CDR3 in DNA: TGTGCCAGCACCTCCCCGGAGGGGGGAACCTACGAGCAGTACTTC.

This clone appeared a few times. The chain joins TRBV27 to TRBJ1-2, with 8 bases aligning to TRBD1. The trim removed 6 bases at V and 2 bases at J, leaving 5 bases unmatched. CDR3 size: 14 residues. Germline assignment: CDR1 MNHEY and CDR2 SMNVEV (reference sequence). The CDR3 sequence: CASSFDRGNYGYTF. In DNA form, the CDR3 reads TGTGCCAGCAGCTTCGACAGGGGAAACTATGGCTACACCTTC.

This clone was seen a handful of times. J is TRBJ2-7 and V is TRBV2, with 11 nucleotides matching TRBD2. After removal of 4 bases from V and 2 bases from J, the junction contained 4 bases not matched to a gene. The CDR3 length is 15 residues. Germline CDR1 reads SNHLY; CDR2 reads FYNNEI. DNA for the CDR3: TGTGCCAGCAGTGTCCTACTAGCGGGAGCCTACGAGCAGTACTTC. It codes for CASSVLLAGAYEQYF.

This clone came up a few times. The CDR3 nucleotides are TGTGCCAGCGGAAGGAGCGGGAGCTTCTACAATGAGCAGTTCTTC. Translated: CASGRSGSFYNEQFF. J is TRBJ2-1 and V is TRBV28, with 8 bases that match TRBD2. This CDR3 region has 15 residues. V was pared by 8 bases and J by 3 bases, with 9 bases of the junction left unmatched. Germline CDR1 MDHEN, CDR2 SYDVKM.

Of note for this clone: The sample contains more than one DNA sequence encoding this CDR3. V usage is TRBV7-2 and J usage is TRBJ2-5; TRBD2 agrees at 9 bases. The CDR3 runs to 14 residues. Germline CDR1 reads SGHTA; CDR2 reads FQGNSA. V was clipped by 5 bases and J by 2 bases; unmatched bases: 3. CDR3 amino acids: CASSLSGSQETQYF. CDR3 sequence (DNA): TGTGCCAGCAGCCTTAGCGGGAGTCAAGAGACCCAGTACTTC. Together with reference TRBV7-2 and TRBJ2-5, the CDR3 gives the full variable domain: GAGVSQSPSNKVTEKGKDVELRCDPISGHTALYWYRQSLGQGLEFLIYFQGNSAPDKSGLPSDRFSAERTGGSVSTLTIQRTQQEDSAVYLCASSLSGSQETQYFGPGTRLLVL.

This sequence joins TRBV5-1 and TRBJ1-2, with D uncertain. CDR1 SGHRS and CDR2 YFSETQ come from the germline V gene. The V gene lost 2 bases and the J gene lost 0 bases, with 11 bases spanning the gap. This CDR3 comprises 15 residues. CDR3 coding DNA: TGCGCCAGCAGCTTCCAGCAAGGATCTAACTATGGCTACACCTTC. Residues: CASSFQQGSNYGYTF.

The genes are TRBV5-1 and TRBJ2-2; D is uncertain. Germline-derived CDR1 and CDR2 are SGHRS and YFSETQ. This CDR3 comprises 12 residues. V lost 0 bases and J lost 10, with 7 bases in between. The DNA for the CDR3 is TGCGCCAGCAGCTTGGCCACAGAGGAGCTGTTTTTT. Translating it yields CASSLATEELFF. Looking up the rest from reference TRBV5-1 and TRBJ2-2 gives the full variable domain: KAGVTQTPRYLIKTRGQQVTLSCSPISGHRSVSWYQQTPGQGLQFLFEYFSETQRNKGNFPGRFSGRQFSNSRSEMNVSTLELGDSALYLCASSLATEELFFGEGSRLTVL.

This clone turned up a few times. V usage is TRBV11-1 and J usage is TRBJ2-7, with TRBD1 matching 9 bases. The CDR3 covers 15 residues. V lost 5 bases, J lost 3 bases, and 8 bases stayed unmatched. The V gene's germline CDR1 is SGHAT and CDR2 FQDESV (reference sequence). CDR3 sequence reads: CASSALGQGVYEQYF. CDR3 coding DNA: TGTGCCAGCAGCGCCTTGGGACAGGGAGTCTACGAGCAGTACTTC.

V usage is TRBV7-3 and J usage is TRBJ2-5; 10 bases are shared with TRBD1. Germline CDR1 and CDR2: SGHTA and FQGTGA. V was pared by 4 bases and J by 2 bases, with 1 base of the junction left unmatched. CDR3 size: 14 residues. The CDR3 region has the DNA TGTGCCAGCAGCTCGGGACAGGGGCAAGAGACCCAGTACTTC. Protein sequence: CASSSGQGQETQYF.

The chain couples TRBV6-6 to TRBJ2-2, with D perhaps TRBD1 (6 bases). The germline V and J ends were trimmed by 11 bases and 2 bases, with 15 bases remaining between them. This CDR3 contains 14 residues. Germline V gene data show CDR1 as MNHNY and CDR2 as SVGAGI (reference sequence). In DNA, the CDR3 is TGTGCCGTCCGCCGGGACATTAACACCGGGGAGCTGTTTTTT. It encodes CAVRRDINTGELFF.

The sample holds a few counts of this clone. This chain links TRBV7-8 with TRBJ1-1; D not certain. Trimming shortened V by 8 bases and J by 1 base, and 8 bases separated the two germline ends. The CDR3 runs to 12 residues. Germline loops: CDR1 SGHVS, CDR2 FQNEAQ. The CDR3 spells CASSEGNTEAFF. The CDR3 DNA sequence: TGTGCCAGCTCGGAGGGGAACACTGAAGCTTTCTTT. The whole variable domain, remainder taken from reference TRBV7-8 and TRBJ1-1, is GAGVSQSPRYKVAKRGQDVALRCDPISGHVSLFWYQQALGQGPEFLTYFQNEAQLDKSGLPSDRFFAERPEGSVSTLKIQRTQQEDSAVYLCASSEGNTEAFFGQGTRLTVV.

The chain uses TRBV18 and TRBJ1-2; 8 bases agree with TRBD1. J gave up 4 bases and V 6 bases, and 10 bases lay outside the gene matches. The CDR3 length is 15 residues. Germline V CDR1 and CDR2: KGHSH, LQKENI. The CDR3 DNA sequence: TGTGCCAGCTCGTTACCGGGACAGGTATTCTATGGCTACACCTTC. The encoded protein is CASSLPGQVFYGYTF.

There are a few counts of this clone. V is TRBV25-1 and J is TRBJ2-1, with 9 bases aligning to TRBD1. Unmatched junction bases numbered 13, after V lost 7 bases and J lost 6 bases. The CDR3 runs to 16 residues. CDR1 is MGHDK and CDR2 is SYGVNS in the germline V gene. For the CDR3, the DNA is TGTGCCAGCACCCAACCTGGACAGGGGCCTTCCAATGAGCAGTTCTTC. This codes for CASTQPGQGPSNEQFF.

The CDR3 DNA follows: TGTGCCAGCAGTTACACTGGACAGGGCCACAATGAGCAGTTCTTC. Amino acid sequence: CASSYTGQGHNEQFF. The chain uses TRBV6-5 and TRBJ2-1; 8 positions match TRBD1. J gave up 5 bases and V 2 bases, and 5 bases lay outside the gene matches. Germline CDR1 and CDR2: MNHEY and SVGAGI. This CDR3 is 15 amino acids long.

This clone was seen a handful of times. This chain joins TRBV6-5 and TRBJ2-7; 11 positions agree with TRBD2. Losses at the gene ends were 7 bases for V and 0 bases for J; bases not matched to a gene: 5. The length of the CDR3 is 15 residues. The V gene's germline CDR1 is MNHEY and CDR2 SVGAGI. DNA for the CDR3: TGTGCCAGCATGGCTAGCGGGAGGAGCTCCTACGAGCAGTACTTC. Translating it yields CASMASGRSSYEQYF.

The rearrangement joins TRBV4-2 to TRBJ2-1; D is unclear. The CDR3 consists of 11 residues. Trimming took 7 bases from V and 8 from J, leaving 9 bases between them. Germline-derived CDR1 and CDR2 are LGHNA and YNFKEQ. This CDR3 reads CASISGDEQFF. CDR3 coding DNA: TGTGCCAGCATCAGTGGCGATGAGCAGTTCTTC.

The sample holds a few counts of this clone. This CDR3 is CASSPDRNNEQYF. The CDR3 DNA reads TGTGCCAGCAGCCCGGACAGGAATAACGAGCAGTACTTC. This chain links TRBV7-2 with TRBJ2-7, with 7 bases identical to TRBD1. CDR3 length: 13 residues. In germline, CDR1 is SGHTA, CDR2 FQGNSA. V lost 5 bases and J lost 5; bases outside the gene matches: 6.

The V and J genes are TRBV11-1 and TRBJ1-1; unclear D gene. CDR1 and CDR2 (germline): SGHAT, FQDESV (reference sequence). Trimming left V 6 bases short and J 5 bases short, with 13 bases between. The CDR3 has 13 residues. The CDR3 loop reads CASRSGGGTEAFF. The CDR3 DNA sequence: TGTGCCAGCAGGTCAGGCGGCGGGACTGAAGCTTTCTTT.